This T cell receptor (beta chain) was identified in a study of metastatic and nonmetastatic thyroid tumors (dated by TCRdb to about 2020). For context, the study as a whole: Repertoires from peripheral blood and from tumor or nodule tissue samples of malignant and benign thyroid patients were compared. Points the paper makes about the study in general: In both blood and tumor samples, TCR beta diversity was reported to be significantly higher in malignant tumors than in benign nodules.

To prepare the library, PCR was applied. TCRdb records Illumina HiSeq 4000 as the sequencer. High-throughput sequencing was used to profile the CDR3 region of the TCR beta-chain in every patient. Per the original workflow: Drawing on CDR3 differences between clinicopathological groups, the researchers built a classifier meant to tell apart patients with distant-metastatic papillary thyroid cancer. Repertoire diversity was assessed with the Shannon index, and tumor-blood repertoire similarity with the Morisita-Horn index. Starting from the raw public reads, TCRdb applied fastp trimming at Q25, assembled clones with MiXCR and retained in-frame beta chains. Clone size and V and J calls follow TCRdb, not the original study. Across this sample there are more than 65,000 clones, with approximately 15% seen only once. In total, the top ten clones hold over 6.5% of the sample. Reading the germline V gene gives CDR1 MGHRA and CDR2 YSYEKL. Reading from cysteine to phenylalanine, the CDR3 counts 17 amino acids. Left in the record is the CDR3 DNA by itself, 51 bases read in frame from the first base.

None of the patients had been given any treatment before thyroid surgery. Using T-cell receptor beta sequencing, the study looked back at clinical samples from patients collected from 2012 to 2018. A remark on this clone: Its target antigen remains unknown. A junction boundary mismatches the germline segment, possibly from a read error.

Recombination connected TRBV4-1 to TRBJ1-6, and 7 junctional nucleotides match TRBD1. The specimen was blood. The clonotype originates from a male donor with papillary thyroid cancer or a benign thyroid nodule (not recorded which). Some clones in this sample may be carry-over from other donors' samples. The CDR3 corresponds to CAGSQGEGGVINSPLHF. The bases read TGCGCCGGCAGCCAAGGAGAAGGGGGCGTGATTAATTCACCCCTCCACTTT.